Below, one T cell receptor beta chain is given with its context. This clone was recorded many times. No antigen is known for it. No quality values exist for individual bases; no much larger clone is one base distant. This sample stems from a study of metastatic and nonmetastatic thyroid tumors (dated by TCRdb to 2020 to 2021). Context from the whole study: Repertoires were compared across peripheral blood and tumor or nodule tissue samples from malignant and benign thyroid patients.

Library preparation was by PCR. Sequencing instrument: Illumina HiSeq 4000. High-throughput sequencing was used to profile the TCR beta-chain CDR3 region of each patient. For the original study's pipeline: The researchers built a classifier to tell apart papillary thyroid cancer patients with distant metastasis, based on CDR3 differences among clinicopathological groups. Repertoire diversity was assessed with the Shannon index, and tumor-blood repertoire similarity with the Morisita-Horn index. TCRdb reprocessing: public reads trimmed at Q25 with fastp, clones called with MiXCR, in-frame beta chains kept. TCRdb's processing, not the authors', yielded these V and J calls. The sample includes almost 85,000 clones, with under 15% observed a single time. The biggest ten clones account for roughly 10% of the sample. No treatment had been received by any patient before thyroid surgery. Using T-cell receptor beta sequencing, the study looked back at clinical samples from patients collected from about 2012 to 2018.

V has 1 base trimmed and J has 0 bases trimmed; junction bases matching no gene number 7. The germline V gene sets CDR1 to KGHDR and CDR2 to SFDVKD. The CDR3 measures 18 amino acids from cysteine to phenylalanine. Only the CDR3 portion is preserved as DNA: 54 bases, with reading frame beginning at the first base. The investigation overall reported the following: In both blood and tumor samples, malignant tumors were reported to have significantly higher TCR beta diversity than benign nodules.

Sequenced input: tumor tissue. This TCR was sampled from a female donor with papillary thyroid cancer or a benign thyroid nodule (not recorded which). Some clones in this sample may be carry-over from other donors' samples. The chain is made from TRBV24-1 and TRBJ2-2; 7 of the junction bases match TRBD2. The DNA reads TGTGCCACCAGTGATTTAGGAGGGAGGGCCGCGAACACCGGGGAGCTGTTTTTT. Its product reads: CATSDLGGRAANTGELFF.